This TCR beta chain was sequenced during a study of control samples from healthy donors and cancer patients. The assay was immunoSEQ multiplex PCR, and TCRdb's table has in-frame clones only and misses some. Here the sample spans about 52,000 clones, 90% to 95% being singletons. Trimming removed 0 bases from V and 3 bases from J, with 13 bases in between. This CDR3 contains 16 residues. Germline CDR1 is LNHNV and CDR2 is YYDKDF (reference sequence). This chain joins TRBV15 and TRBJ2-3; D not certain. The receptor was isolated from a man aged 25-45 years in good health. Material: blood. The CDR3 DNA is TGTGCCACCAGCAGAGATCTCGGGCAGACGACAGATACGCAGTATTTT. Translated: CATSRDLGQTTDTQYF.